This TCR beta chain was sequenced in a study of T cell responses to AZD1222 COVID-19 vaccine (dated by TCRdb to about 2021). Background on the whole study: Because spike-specific TCR depth and breadth did not differ between the two schedules, AZD1222 recipients who got a second dose at roughly 4 weeks were pooled with those who got a second dose at roughly 12 weeks. TCR sequencing was performed for roughly 250 trial participants, of whom about 200 were given two doses of AZD1222 and about 25 were given two doses of MenACWY control vaccine. Trial participants were enrolled into age subgroups of 18-55, 56-69 and 70-plus years, which contained approximately 150, 28 and 58 TCR-sequenced participants, respectively. Points the paper makes about the study in general: The vaccine-associated CD4 TCRs covered the entire spike protein, and the dominant responses fell in regions 160-218 and 743-854. No day 14 peak-response samples were available, so repertoires were characterized only after the peak T cell response. Only a handful of AZD1222 recipients were SARS-CoV-2 seropositive at baseline, limiting conclusions about previously exposed vaccinees. A significant rise in spike-specific TCR breadth and depth was observed after two AZD1222 doses relative to day 0 and relative to MenACWY recipients. Reportedly, almost half of the unique spike-specific TCRs recognized epitopes lying outside the regions that are mutated in the B.1.351 and B.1.1.7 variants. In the small 56-69-year group, the increase in depth fell short of significance, most likely because of low power. Participants were mostly white British, with more females than males. The authors suggested clonal diversity may have been underestimated.

According to the study, the label for this sample's time point signals: baseline before first vaccination. Vaccinee samples were obtained from the UK trials COV001 and COV002, which included a single-blind randomized controlled phase 2/3 trial of AZD1222 (ChAdOx1 nCoV-19) in healthy adults. For TCRbeta chain sequencing, PBMC samples from trial participants were taken at day 0 and at day 28 after the second dose. The CDR3 regions of human TCRbeta chains were analyzed by immunosequencing. The study's processing was this. TCRs in the repertoires were matched against a reference library of SARS-CoV-2-specific TCRs that had been generated with the MIRA antigen-specificity platform. Breadth was defined as the fraction of unique TCRs that were SARS-CoV-2-associated. Depth was defined as the fraction of total T cells that were SARS-CoV-2-associated. Using the MIRA data, each spike-specific TCR was mapped to the spike region that the TCR reacts to and placed in a CD4 or CD8 class. Log10-transformed breadth and depth values were compared by one-way ANOVA with Sidak's multiple comparisons tests. In its TCRdb copy, this immuneACCESS table keeps in-frame sequences only and misses some clones. Where compared with another copy, unresolved V genes explain less than half of these, and the others have no known cause. For V, J and clone size, that table is used; D and trimming come from the DNA. Counted in this sample were 150,000 or so clones; around 91% of them appeared once. 5.2% of the sample comes from the top ten.

A word on this clone: Its antigen is currently not known. Nothing much larger sits one base from this clone, and base qualities are not available.

Inclusive of the bounding cysteine and phenylalanine, the CDR3 is 13 residues long. The retained sequence is limited to the CDR3, 39 bases, with the frame set at the first base. Reading the germline V gene (reference sequence) gives CDR1 SGHNT and CDR2 YYREEE. The junction shows trimming of 4 bases on V and 6 bases on J, plus 13 bases between the germline ends. The rearranged segments are TRBV5-4 and TRBJ1-2; TRBD1 is perhaps the D gene, given 6 matching bases. The source was peripheral blood, collected on day 0 of AZD1222 vaccination. The TCR originated in an adult in good health. The DNA is TGTGCCAGCAGCCGGACAGAGAGAAATGGCTACACCTTC. Translated, this gives CASSRTERNGYTF.